The 19 T cell receptor beta chains given below trace back to one sample, sequenced in a study of graft-versus-host responses after intestinal transplantation. The data were produced by immunoSEQ multiplex PCR, yet TCRdb's version contains in-frame clones alone and is incomplete. This sample carries fewer than 150,000 clones, over 85% of them seen once, and the ten largest clones take around 0.16%. Their target antigens are unknown. This sample comprised unstimulated CD4+ T cells sorted from spleen or lymph node cells, obtained before intestinal transplant. The origin of the receptors is a human donor who received an intestinal transplant.

This chain joins TRBV15 and TRBJ2-7; tentative D call: TRBD1 (5 bases). Trimming stripped 9 bases from V and 5 bases from J, with 11 bases between. The CDR3 extends over 11 amino acids. Germline assignment: CDR1 LNHNV and CDR2 YYDKDF (reference sequence). CDR3 DNA sequence: TGTGCCACAGGGGCTTTGGACGAGCAGTACTTC. Protein sequence: CATGALDEQYF.

The chain uses TRBV27 and TRBJ2-3; D may be TRBD1 or TRBD2 (5 bases each). The germline V gene has CDR1 MNHEY and CDR2 SMNVEV (reference sequence). The CDR3 loop spans 16 amino acids. V was clipped by 5 bases and J by 5 bases, with 20 bases between them. DNA for the CDR3: TGTGCCAGCAGTGAGCCCGGGGACCGACGAAAAGATACGCAGTATTTT. It is translated as CASSEPGDRRKDTQYF.

This chain links TRBV2 with TRBJ2-7; no reliable D call. Germline CDR1 reads SNHLY; CDR2 reads FYNNEI. Between the trimmed V and J ends, which lost 7 bases and 2 bases, there was a span of 6 bases. The CDR3 contains 11 residues. CDR3 in amino acids: CASKLTYEQYF. For the CDR3, the DNA is TGTGCCAGCAAACTCACCTACGAGCAGTACTTC.

V and J are TRBV5-1 and TRBJ1-3; D ambiguous. The CDR3 extends over 17 amino acids. V was clipped by 2 bases and J by 0 bases, with 15 bases between them. Germline loops: CDR1 SGHRS, CDR2 YFSETQ. The CDR3 coding sequence is TGCGCCAGCAGCTTTACCTCTGGACTGACCTCTGGAAACACCATATATTTT. Translated, it gives CASSFTSGLTSGNTIYF.

This clone showed up just once. V usage is TRBV10-3 and J usage is TRBJ1-1; the D gene is possibly TRBD1 (5 bases). Trimming removed 0 bases at V and 4 bases at J, with 12 bases between. CDR1 is ENHRY, CDR2 SYGVKD, per germline. The CDR3 covers 15 residues. The CDR3 reads CAISESRGGSTEAFF. In DNA form, the CDR3 reads TGTGCCATCAGTGAGTCTCGGGGCGGGAGCACTGAAGCTTTCTTT.

The genes are TRBV5-1 and TRBJ1-1, with D maybe TRBD1 (5 bases). The CDR3 spans 14 residues. Trimming removed 5 bases from V and 1 base from J, with 12 bases in between. Germline CDR1 is SGHRS and CDR2 is YFSETQ. This chain's CDR3 is CASRENDRNTEAFF. DNA of the CDR3: TGCGCCAGCAGAGAGAACGACAGGAACACTGAAGCTTTCTTT.

In DNA form, the CDR3 reads TGTGCCAGCAGCTCGAGACTAGCGGTCACAGATACGCAGTATTTT. Encoded protein: CASSSRLAVTDTQYF. The chain couples TRBV11-2 to TRBJ2-3; TRBD2 matches 9 bases. Germline V gives CDR1 SGHAT, CDR2 FQNNGV. The ends lost 4 bases at V and 2 bases at J; junction bases unmatched: 4. The CDR3 has 15 amino acids.

The chain has TRBV2 and TRBJ2-3, with D maybe TRBD2 (6 bases). Germline V lookup: CDR1 SNHLY, CDR2 FYNNEI. The CDR3 is made up of 14 amino acids. Trimming left V 2 bases short and J 10 bases short, with 16 bases between. The CDR3 sequence: CASSERGPGVAQYF. CDR3 bases: TGTGCCAGCAGTGAAAGGGGCCCGGGAGTAGCGCAGTATTTT.

This clone was seen a few times. The chain uses TRBV4-1 and TRBJ2-3; D possibly corresponds to TRBD2 (7 bases). This CDR3 contains 15 residues. Trimming stripped 0 bases from V and 4 bases from J, with 11 bases between. Germline loops: CDR1 MGHRA, CDR2 YSYEKL. The CDR3 spells CASSQERGGADTQYF. Written as DNA, the CDR3 is TGCGCCAGCAGCCAAGAGAGGGGGGGTGCAGATACGCAGTATTTT.

The chain couples TRBV2 to TRBJ2-2; D uncertain. Trimming left V 5 bases short and J 3 bases short, with 4 bases between. This CDR3 has 12 residues. CDR1 is SNHLY and CDR2 is FYNNEI in the germline V gene. In DNA form, the CDR3 reads TGTGCCAGCAGTCGGGACACCGGGGAGCTGTTTTTT. Translation gives CASSRDTGELFF.

The rearrangement joins TRBV19 to TRBJ1-5, with D possibly matching TRBD1 (6 bases). CDR3 length: 15 amino acids. Trimming cost V 4 bases and J 6 bases, with 16 bases left between them. Germline V CDR1 and CDR2: LNHDA, SQIVND (reference sequence). CDR3 nucleotides: TGTGCCAGTAGTAAGGGAGGCAGGGGTAGTCAGCCCCAGCATTTT. This encodes CASSKGGRGSQPQHF.

The chain couples TRBV10-1 to TRBJ2-7; no reliable D call. Trimming took 6 bases from V and 3 from J, leaving 9 bases between them. Germline V gives CDR1 WNHNN, CDR2 SYGVQD (reference sequence). This CDR3 is built from 12 residues. The CDR3 protein is CASSAVGYEQYF. The CDR3 bases are TGCGCCAGCAGCGCAGTTGGCTACGAGCAGTACTTC.

The chain recombines TRBV5-6 with TRBJ2-1, with unresolved D. This CDR3 is 12 amino acids long. Germline V gene data show CDR1 as SGHDT and CDR2 as YYEEEE. Trimming took 6 bases from V and 7 from J, leaving 11 bases between them. This CDR3 reads CASNRLGNEQFF. In DNA, the CDR3 is TGTGCCAGCAACCGATTGGGTAATGAGCAGTTCTTC.

The chain recombines TRBV19 with TRBJ1-5; D possibly corresponds to TRBD1 (5 bases). The germline CDR1 and CDR2 sequences are LNHDA and SQIVND (reference sequence). The CDR3 covers 13 residues. V was cut by 1 base and J by 4 bases, with 5 bases left in between. This CDR3 is CASSIAGNQPQHF. The CDR3, as DNA: TGTGCCAGTAGTATAGCAGGGAATCAGCCCCAGCATTTT.

The rearrangement joins TRBV2 to TRBJ1-3, with D possibly TRBD1 on 5 matching bases. Germline lookup yields CDR1 SNHLY and CDR2 FYNNEI. There are 14 residues in the CDR3. The V gene lost 8 bases and the J gene lost 4 bases, with 15 bases spanning the gap. For the CDR3, the DNA is TGTGCCAGCGACCGGGGGGGTTCAGGAAACACCATATATTTT. It translates to CASDRGGSGNTIYF.

The gene calls are TRBV29-1 and TRBJ1-2; D might be TRBD1 (6 bases). The CDR3 has 11 amino acids. Between the trimmed V and J ends, which lost 7 bases and 3 bases, there was a span of 9 bases. Germline V gene sequence: CDR1 SQVTM, CDR2 ANQGSEA. CDR3 sequence: CSGGGDYGYTF. The CDR3 DNA is TGCAGCGGAGGGGGGGACTATGGCTACACCTTC.

The CDR3 sequence: CASSLNRGSEKLFF. The CDR3 DNA is TGTGCCAGCAGCTTGAACAGGGGGAGTGAAAAACTGTTTTTT. The chain employs TRBV7-6 and TRBJ1-4, with TRBD1 identical over 8 bases. This CDR3 comprises 14 residues. The ends lost 3 bases at V and 7 bases at J; junction bases unmatched: 4. From germline, CDR1 is SGHVS and CDR2 FNYEAQ.

The V and J genes are TRBV4-2 and TRBJ2-3; a possible D gene is TRBD2 (5 bases). CDR3 size: 16 residues. The V and J ends lost 2 bases and 4 bases respectively, with 16 bases between them. Germline CDR1 LGHNA, CDR2 YNFKEQ. CDR3: CASSQSPRARADTQYF. The CDR3 DNA reads TGTGCCAGCAGCCAATCTCCGAGGGCTCGCGCAGATACGCAGTATTTT.

This clone is a singleton in its sample. The J gene is TRBJ2-1, the V gene TRBV19, with 9 bases fitting TRBD1. CDR1 is LNHDA and CDR2 is SQIVND in the germline V gene (reference sequence). Trimming cost V 4 bases and J 8 bases; bases outside gene matches: 6. This CDR3 spans 14 amino acids. The CDR3 DNA reads TGTGCCAGTAGTACCGGGACAGGGTACGATGAGCAGTTCTTC. Protein: CASSTGTGYDEQFF.